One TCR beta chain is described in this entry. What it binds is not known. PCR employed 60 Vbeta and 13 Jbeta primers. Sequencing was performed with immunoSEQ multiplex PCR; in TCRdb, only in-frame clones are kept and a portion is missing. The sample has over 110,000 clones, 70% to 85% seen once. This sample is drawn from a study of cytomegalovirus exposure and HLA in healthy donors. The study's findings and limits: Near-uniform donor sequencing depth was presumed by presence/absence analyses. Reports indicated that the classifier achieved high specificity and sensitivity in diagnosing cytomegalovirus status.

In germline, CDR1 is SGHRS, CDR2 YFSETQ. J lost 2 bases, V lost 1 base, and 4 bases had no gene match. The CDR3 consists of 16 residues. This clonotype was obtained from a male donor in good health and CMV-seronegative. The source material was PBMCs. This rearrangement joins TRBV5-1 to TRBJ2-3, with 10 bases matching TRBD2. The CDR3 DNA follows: TGCGCCAGCAGCTTGAGCGGGAGGGGTTACACAGATACGCAGTATTTT. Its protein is CASSLSGRGYTDTQYF. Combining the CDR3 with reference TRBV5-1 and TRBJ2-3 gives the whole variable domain KAGVTQTPRYLIKTRGQQVTLSCSPISGHRSVSWYQQTPGQGLQFLFEYFSETQRNKGNFPGRFSGRQFSNSRSEMNVSTLELGDSALYLCASSLSGRGYTDTQYFGPGTRLTVL.